These 8 T cell receptor beta chains share one sample of origin, sequenced in a study of blood T cell repertoires in COVID-19. Profiling relied on immunoSEQ multiplex PCR, and the TCRdb table lists in-frame clones only, not all of them. In the table there are roughly 83,000 clones, around 87% of which are singletons. The source material was peripheral blood. The origin of the receptors is an elderly man with active or convalescent COVID-19.

The chain recombines TRBV19 with TRBJ2-1; D is possibly TRBD2 (7 bases). Between the trimmed V and J ends, which lost 5 bases and 6 bases, there was a span of 20 bases. Germline values: CDR1 LNHDA, CDR2 SQIVND (reference sequence). This CDR3 spans 16 amino acids. This CDR3 reads CASSGDTRGGLNEQFF. The CDR3 bases are TGTGCCAGTAGTGGAGATACTAGGGGGGGACTCAATGAGCAGTTCTTC.

V is TRBV11-2 and J is TRBJ2-1, with D possibly being TRBD1 (7 bases). The CDR3 covers 16 residues. V lost 2 bases and J 8 bases, leaving 19 bases between the germline ends. Germline loops: CDR1 SGHAT, CDR2 FQNNGV. CDR3 region: CASSLSPGGIFDEQFF. CDR3 DNA: TGTGCCAGCAGCTTATCACCAGGGGGGATATTCGATGAGCAGTTCTTC.

This chain uses TRBV19 with TRBJ1-5; D remains ambiguous. Trimming left V 5 bases short and J 5 bases short, with 10 bases between. CDR3 length: 13 residues. Germline CDR1 and CDR2: LNHDA and SQIVND (reference sequence). The CDR3 DNA is TGTGCCAGTAGTTATATACTCTATCAGCCCCAGCATTTT. Translated: CASSYILYQPQHF.

The chain recombines TRBV6-6 with TRBJ1-2, with D hard to call. The CDR3 is made up of 17 amino acids. Trimming left V 5 bases short and J 7 bases short, with 26 bases between. The germline CDR1 and CDR2 sequences are MNHNY and SVGAGI (reference sequence). In DNA, the CDR3 is TGTGCCAGCAGTCCCCAATCAATGGGGAGCGTATCGGGTGGCTACACCTTC. This codes for CASSPQSMGSVSGGYTF.

The rearrangement joins TRBV18 to TRBJ1-2; D is ambiguous. This CDR3 contains 13 residues. Trimming pared 3 bases from V and 2 bases from J, leaving 7 bases between. Germline CDR1 reads KGHSH; CDR2 reads LQKENI. The CDR3: CASSPGGNYGYTF. CDR3 nucleotide sequence: TGTGCCAGCTCACCGGGCGGGAACTATGGCTACACCTTC.

This clone has only one observation. The chain is built from TRBV5-6 and TRBJ2-2; 10 bases line up with TRBD2. Looked up from germline, CDR1 is SGHDT and CDR2 is YYEEEE. Trimming cost V 4 bases and J 0 bases; bases outside gene matches: 3. CDR3 length: 16 residues. The CDR3 here is CASSRTSGTNTGELFF. Here the CDR3 DNA reads TGTGCCAGCAGCCGGACTAGCGGAACGAACACCGGGGAGCTGTTTTTT.

A note on this clone: Mismatch with germline at one junction end may stem from a read error. This chain links TRBV7-9 with TRBJ2-3, with D perhaps TRBD2 (6 bases). CDR1 SEHNR and CDR2 FQNEAQ come from the germline V gene (reference sequence). The CDR3 covers 11 residues. The CDR3 region has the DNA TGTGCCAGCAGCTTCCCTCCGGCTAGCGTGTTC. Translating it yields CASSFPPASVF.

V usage is TRBV5-1 and J usage is TRBJ1-6; TRBD1 agrees at 10 bases. The CDR3 is 15 amino acids. The J segment lost 8 bases and the V segment lost 4 bases, leaving 6 bases of the junction unmatched. Germline V gene sequence: CDR1 SGHRS, CDR2 YFSETQ. The DNA for the CDR3 is TGCGCCAGCAGCCTGGGACAGGGGCGCGATTCACCCCTCCACTTT. Residues: CASSLGQGRDSPLHF.